Listed below are T cell receptor beta chains from one sample, sequenced in a study of cytomegalovirus exposure and HLA in healthy donors. Measured with immunoSEQ multiplex PCR; TCRdb has only the in-frame clones, and not every one. The repertoire holds more than 70,000 clones, with around three quarters as singletons. The material sequenced was PBMCs. These receptor sequences come from a young man in good health and CMV-seropositive. The CDR3 runs from the conserved cysteine through the conserved F or W. The order of the fields is D gene, V gene, clone size, J gene, CDR3 DNA, CDR3 protein. D genes are given only for firm matches. Clone size is given for some rows only: seen once, a few or many times, or a class if the clone is expanded.

D gene: .
V gene: TRBV18
clone size: .
J gene: TRBJ1-3
CDR3 DNA: TGTGCCAGTTTCACCAGGGCAGGAGGGCCATCTGGAAACACCATATATTTT
CDR3 protein: CASFTRAGGPSGNTIYF

D gene: .
V gene: TRBV19
clone size: .
J gene: TRBJ1-3
CDR3 DNA: TGTGCCAGTAGATTCGACAAAAGCTCTGGAAACACCATATATTTT
CDR3 protein: CASRFDKSSGNTIYF

D gene: .
V gene: TRBV4-1
clone size: medium-sized
J gene: TRBJ2-3
CDR3 DNA: TGCGCCAGCAGCACACGGGGGGCTAGCACAGATACGCAGTATTTT
CDR3 protein: CASSTRGASTDTQYF

D gene: .
V gene: TRBV10-3
clone size: .
J gene: TRBJ1-5
CDR3 DNA: TGTGCCATCAGTGAATCAGGGGGCAATCAGCCCCAGCATTTT
CDR3 protein: CAISESGGNQPQHF

D gene: TRBD1
V gene: TRBV7-6
clone size: .
J gene: TRBJ1-4
CDR3 DNA: TGTGCCAGCAGCGCAATAAGGGACAGCTATAATGAAAAACTGTTTTTT
CDR3 protein: CASSAIRDSYNEKLFF

D gene: .
V gene: TRBV7-2
clone size: .
J gene: TRBJ1-4
CDR3 DNA: TGTGCCAGCAGCATCACAGGGTTGTCTAATGAAAAACTGTTTTTT
CDR3 protein: CASSITGLSNEKLFF

D gene: .
V gene: TRBV27
clone size: .
J gene: TRBJ2-7
CDR3 DNA: TGTGCCAGCAGTATACAGGCTGGGGCATACGAGCAGTACTTC
CDR3 protein: CASSIQAGAYEQYF

D gene: TRBD1
V gene: TRBV6-1
clone size: .
J gene: TRBJ1-2
CDR3 DNA: TGTGCCAGCAGTGCCCAACCAGGGGGTACGTATGGCTACACCTTC
CDR3 protein: CASSAQPGGTYGYTF

D gene: .
V gene: TRBV5-8
clone size: .
J gene: TRBJ2-2
CDR3 DNA: TGTGCCAGCAGCTTGGTTCCCTACACCGGGGAGCTGTTTTTT
CDR3 protein: CASSLVPYTGELFF

D gene: .
V gene: TRBV9
clone size: .
J gene: TRBJ1-1
CDR3 DNA: TGTGCCAGCAGCGGAGGTCTGTACACTGAAGCTTTCTTT
CDR3 protein: CASSGGLYTEAFF

D gene: TRBD1
V gene: TRBV16
clone size: .
J gene: TRBJ2-1
CDR3 DNA: TGTGCCAGCAGCCACCCGGGACAGGGGGTTTACAATGAGCAGTTCTTC
CDR3 protein: CASSHPGQGVYNEQFF

D gene: .
V gene: TRBV7-9
clone size: few
J gene: TRBJ2-2
CDR3 DNA: TGTGCCAGCAGCTTAGCTGAGACAACAAACACCGGGGAGCTGTTTTTT
CDR3 protein: CASSLAETTNTGELFF

D gene: .
V gene: TRBV4-2
clone size: .
J gene: TRBJ2-2
CDR3 DNA: TGTGCCAGCAGCCAAGAATCGGGGGCCGGGGAGCTGTTTTTT
CDR3 protein: CASSQESGAGELFF

D gene: .
V gene: TRBV7-3
clone size: once
J gene: TRBJ1-6
CDR3 DNA: TGTGCCAGCAGCTCGACCGCCGGTAGCTCACCCCTCCACTTT
CDR3 protein: CASSSTAGSSPLHF

D gene: TRBD2
V gene: TRBV6-1
clone size: .
J gene: TRBJ2-1
CDR3 DNA: TGTGCCACCGGGACTAGCGGGAGTTTCAATGAGCAGTTCTTC
CDR3 protein: CATGTSGSFNEQFF

D gene: .
V gene: TRBV5-1
clone size: .
J gene: TRBJ1-1
CDR3 DNA: TGCGCCAGCAGCTTGGGGACTACGAACACTGAAGCTTTCTTT
CDR3 protein: CASSLGTTNTEAFF

D gene: .
V gene: TRBV2
clone size: .
J gene: TRBJ1-5
CDR3 DNA: TGTGCCAGCCATAGCGGCAGGGTGGGTGGCAATCAGCCCCAGCATTTT
CDR3 protein: CASHSGRVGGNQPQHF

D gene: .
V gene: TRBV7-6
clone size: once
J gene: TRBJ2-7
CDR3 DNA: TGTGCCAGCAGCTTAGCGCCGGCCGGGGGCTACGAGCAGTACTTC
CDR3 protein: CASSLAPAGGYEQYF

D gene: TRBD1
V gene: TRBV2
clone size: .
J gene: TRBJ2-5
CDR3 DNA: TGTGCCAGCAGTCAACCCGGGACAGGGAAGGAGACCCAGTACTTC
CDR3 protein: CASSQPGTGKETQYF

D gene: TRBD1
V gene: TRBV5-4
clone size: .
J gene: TRBJ1-2
CDR3 DNA: TGCGCCAGCAGCGGCCGGGACAGCTATGGCTACACCTTC
CDR3 protein: CASSGRDSYGYTF

D gene: TRBD1
V gene: TRBV29-1
clone size: .
J gene: TRBJ2-7
CDR3 DNA: TGCAGCGTTGGGGGACAGGGGTACTACGAGCAGTACTTC
CDR3 protein: CSVGGQGYYEQYF

D gene: .
V gene: TRBV27
clone size: .
J gene: TRBJ2-7
CDR3 DNA: TGTGCCAGCAGCCCAGGGTCCCACGAGCAGTACTTC
CDR3 protein: CASSPGSHEQYF

D gene: .
V gene: TRBV15
clone size: .
J gene: TRBJ2-7
CDR3 DNA: TGTGCCACCAGCGTACAGGGAGGAGGGGGCTTCTACGAGCAGTACTTC
CDR3 protein: CATSVQGGGGFYEQYF

D gene: .
V gene: TRBV2
clone size: .
J gene: TRBJ1-2
CDR3 DNA: TGTGCCAGCAGTGAAGGGACTTATGGCTACACCTTC
CDR3 protein: CASSEGTYGYTF

D gene: .
V gene: TRBV9
clone size: .
J gene: TRBJ2-2
CDR3 DNA: TGTGCCAGCAGCGTCGGGGCAGGGGTAACCGGGGAGCTGTTTTTT
CDR3 protein: CASSVGAGVTGELFF

D gene: .
V gene: TRBV6-6
clone size: .
J gene: TRBJ2-3
CDR3 DNA: TGTGCCAGCAGTTACTCGACGGGGAGCACAGATACGCAGTATTTT
CDR3 protein: CASSYSTGSTDTQYF

D gene: .
V gene: TRBV5-1
clone size: .
J gene: TRBJ1-2
CDR3 DNA: TGCGCCAGCGCCTCGACAGACTATGGCTACACCTTC
CDR3 protein: CASASTDYGYTF

D gene: .
V gene: TRBV11-2
clone size: few
J gene: TRBJ2-1
CDR3 DNA: TGTGCCAGCAGCTTAGTCGGGACTGTCAATGAGCAGTTCTTC
CDR3 protein: CASSLVGTVNEQFF

D gene: .
V gene: TRBV28
clone size: once
J gene: TRBJ2-1
CDR3 DNA: TGTGCCAGCAGTTTACAGGGGTGGGCGCAGTTCTTC
CDR3 protein: CASSLQGWAQFF

D gene: TRBD1
V gene: TRBV6-6
clone size: .
J gene: TRBJ1-2
CDR3 DNA: TGTGCCAGCAGTTACGGACAGGACTACTATGGCTACACCTTC
CDR3 protein: CASSYGQDYYGYTF

D gene: TRBD2
V gene: TRBV4-3
clone size: .
J gene: TRBJ2-3
CDR3 DNA: TGCGCCAGCAGCCCAGAAGCGGGAGAGGAAGGAGATACGCAGTATTTT
CDR3 protein: CASSPEAGEEGDTQYF

D gene: .
V gene: TRBV7-3
clone size: few
J gene: TRBJ1-1
CDR3 DNA: TGTGCCAGCAGCTTAACTAGGGAGGGGTACACTGAAGCTTTCTTT
CDR3 protein: CASSLTREGYTEAFF

D gene: .
V gene: TRBV7-2
clone size: .
J gene: TRBJ2-5
CDR3 DNA: TGTGCCAGCAGCTTAGTTTGGGGGAGGGAGACCCAGTACTTC
CDR3 protein: CASSLVWGRETQYF

D gene: TRBD2
V gene: TRBV7-9
clone size: .
J gene: TRBJ2-7
CDR3 DNA: TGTGCCAGCAGAAGGGCTCGGGGGGGCGGGCAGTACTTC
CDR3 protein: CASRRARGGGQYF

D gene: TRBD1
V gene: TRBV4-1
clone size: .
J gene: TRBJ1-5
CDR3 DNA: TGCGCCAGCAGCCAACCGGGACAGGGGGACAATCAGCCCCAGCATTTT
CDR3 protein: CASSQPGQGDNQPQHF

D gene: .
V gene: TRBV19
clone size: .
J gene: TRBJ2-3
CDR3 DNA: TGTGCCAGTAGTCCTCTAGCGTTGGGCACAGATACGCAGTATTTT
CDR3 protein: CASSPLALGTDTQYF

D gene: TRBD1
V gene: TRBV7-9
clone size: .
J gene: TRBJ1-4
CDR3 DNA: TGTGCCAGCAGCTTATTGGGAGGACAGGATGAAAAACTGTTTTTT
CDR3 protein: CASSLLGGQDEKLFF

D gene: .
V gene: TRBV7-3
clone size: .
J gene: TRBJ1-1
CDR3 DNA: TGTGCCAGCAGCCCCGGGAGGAACACTGAAGCTTTCTTT
CDR3 protein: CASSPGRNTEAFF

D gene: .
V gene: TRBV6-4
clone size: .
J gene: TRBJ2-4
CDR3 DNA: TGTGCCAGCACCCGATTGGGGGACATGACGGACTTC
CDR3 protein: CASTRLGDMTDF

D gene: TRBD2
V gene: TRBV28
clone size: .
J gene: TRBJ2-1
CDR3 DNA: TGTGCCACCATGGAAATAGGGGCTAGCGGGGGGGGGTTGAATGAGCAGTTCTTC
CDR3 protein: CATMEIGASGGGLNEQFF